This T cell receptor (beta chain) comes out of a study of beta chain features in type 1 diabetes. General study findings and limits: In all four CD4+ subsets, TCRB CDR3 length was significantly, moderately reduced in type 1 diabetes.

The V gene's germline CDR1 is MGHDK and CDR2 SYGVNS. V dropped 3 bases and J dropped 2 bases, with 7 bases sitting between them. The CDR3 spans 13 residues. Expressed TCRB transcripts were sequenced after all isolated RNA was converted to cDNA. Libraries were prepared by immunoSEQ multiplex PCR; TCRdb keeps only in-frame clonotypes and omits some of them. Here the sample spans about 340,000 clones, roughly 9% being singletons. This clone was seen more than once but under ten times. Its antigen is undetermined. The source is a man aged 25 to 40 with type 1 diabetes. The sequenced material came from central memory CD4+ T cells from blood. V usage is TRBV25-1 and J usage is TRBJ1-2; maybe TRBD1 (6 bases). CDR3: CASSEDSNYGYTF. For the CDR3, the DNA is TGTGCCAGCAGTGAGGACAGCAACTATGGCTACACCTTC.